This T cell receptor beta chain originates from a study of cytomegalovirus exposure and HLA in healthy donors. Study-wide points: TCR beta sequences reportedly predicted most subjects' HLA-A and HLA-B alleles accurately. Researchers catalogued approximately 170 TCR beta chains as cytomegalovirus-associated.

As for the donors, each was a healthy bone marrow donor. Looked up from germline, CDR1 is MNHNY and CDR2 is SVGAGI (reference sequence). V lost 7 bases and J lost 1, with 11 bases in between. CDR3 length equals 15 residues. About this clone itself: Its specificity is not known. The sample has other DNA sequences that encode this CDR3 too.

With 60 Vbeta and 13 Jbeta primers, the PCR was carried out. The table came from immunoSEQ multiplex PCR; TCRdb's copy has only in-frame clones and leaves some out. The sample has tens of thousands of clones. The J gene is TRBJ1-6, the V gene TRBV6-6; possible D gene TRBD1, 5 bases. The origin of this receptor is a man aged 18 to 35 in good health and CMV-seropositive. Sample: PBMCs. This CDR3 is CASTRGGSYNSPLHF. The CDR3 coding sequence is TGTGCCAGCACCCGCGGGGGGTCCTATAATTCACCCCTCCACTTT.